This T cell receptor beta chain derives from a study of regulatory dendritic cells for organ transplantation. Naive CD45RA+ and memory CD45RO+ CD4+ or CD8+ T cells were FACS-sorted. Findings and caveats of the study: Naive T cells showed high diversity, memory cells less, memory CD8+ least.

The table came from immunoSEQ multiplex PCR; TCRdb's copy has only in-frame clones and leaves some out. The table lists over 25,000 clones, roughly 80% of them singletons. As to this clone: Antigen: not known.

V was trimmed by 0 bases and J by 0 bases, leaving 8 bases between them. CDR1 and CDR2 from the germline V gene are LNHDA and SQIVND (reference sequence). The CDR3 runs to 16 residues. This TCR came from a human donor in good health. The V gene is TRBV19, the J gene TRBJ2-2; no definite D call. The sequencing sample was made of naive CD4+ T cells from blood. The subset denotes: CD45RA+ naive T cells. In DNA, the CDR3 is TGTGCCAGTAGTATAGATAAGCTGACGAACACCGGGGAGCTGTTTTTT. As protein: CASSIDKLTNTGELFF.